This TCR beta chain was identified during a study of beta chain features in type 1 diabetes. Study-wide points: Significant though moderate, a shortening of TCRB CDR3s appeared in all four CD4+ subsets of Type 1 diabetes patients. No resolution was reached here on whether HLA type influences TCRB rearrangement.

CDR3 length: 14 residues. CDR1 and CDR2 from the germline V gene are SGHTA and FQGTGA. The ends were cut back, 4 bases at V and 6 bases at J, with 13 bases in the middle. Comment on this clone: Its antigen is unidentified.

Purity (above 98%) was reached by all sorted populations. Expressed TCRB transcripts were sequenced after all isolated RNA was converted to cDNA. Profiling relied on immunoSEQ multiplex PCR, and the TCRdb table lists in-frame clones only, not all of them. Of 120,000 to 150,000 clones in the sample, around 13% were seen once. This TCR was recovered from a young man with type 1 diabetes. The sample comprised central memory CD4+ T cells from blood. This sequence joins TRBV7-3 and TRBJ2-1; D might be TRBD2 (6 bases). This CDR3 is CASSWEVGGNEQFF. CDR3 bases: TGTGCCAGCAGCTGGGAGGTTGGAGGCAATGAGCAGTTCTTC. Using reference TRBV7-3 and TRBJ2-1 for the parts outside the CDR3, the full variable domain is GAGVSQTPSNKVTEKGKYVELRCDPISGHTALYWYRQSLGQGPEFLIYFQGTGAADDSGLPNDRFFAVRPEGSVSTLKIQRTERGDSAVYLCASSWEVGGNEQFFGPGTRLTVL.